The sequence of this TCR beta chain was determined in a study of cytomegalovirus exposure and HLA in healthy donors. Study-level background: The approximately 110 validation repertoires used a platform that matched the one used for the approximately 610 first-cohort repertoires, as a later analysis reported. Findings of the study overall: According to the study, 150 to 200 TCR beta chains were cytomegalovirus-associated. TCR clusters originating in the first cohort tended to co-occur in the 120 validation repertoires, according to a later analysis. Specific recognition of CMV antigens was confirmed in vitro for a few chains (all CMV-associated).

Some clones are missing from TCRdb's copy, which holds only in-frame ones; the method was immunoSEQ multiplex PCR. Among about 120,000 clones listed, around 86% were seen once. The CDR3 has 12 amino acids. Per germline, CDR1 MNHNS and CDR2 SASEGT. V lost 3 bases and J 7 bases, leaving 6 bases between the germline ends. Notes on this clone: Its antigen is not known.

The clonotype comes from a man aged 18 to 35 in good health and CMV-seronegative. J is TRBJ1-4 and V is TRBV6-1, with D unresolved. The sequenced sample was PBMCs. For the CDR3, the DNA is TGTGCCAGCAGTGAGGTCGGTGAAAAACTGTTTTTT. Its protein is CASSEVGEKLFF.